The clone carrying this TCR beta chain occurred a few times. Its cognate antigen is unknown. Time point given: healthy volunteer bleed at 6 weeks. The authors' total RNA extraction used unfractionated whole blood. This record comes from a study of human T cells and chemical hapten exposure. Individual cDNA molecules in this library carried unique molecular identifiers. TCRdb ran MiXCR on the RACE reads and lists one entry per CDR3 protein. There are approximately 84,000 distinct CDR3 sequences in the sample; approximately 8% occur only once, and around 1.6% lies in the top ten. Study-level results: TCRs exceeding 1 in 1000 frequency stayed unchanged with DPC sensitization.

The sample consisted of whole blood. The receptor's source is a male donor in good health. Some clones in this sample may be carry-over from other donors' samples.

The CDR3 spells CASRLPRGETQYF. As DNA, the CDR3 is TGCGCCAGCAGGCTACCAAGAGGAGAGACCCAGTACTTC. J is TRBJ2-5 and V is TRBV5-1; no reliable D call. Germline CDR1 reads SGHRS; CDR2 reads YFSETQ. Between the trimmed V and J ends, which lost 5 bases and 4 bases, there was a span of 12 bases. The CDR3 runs 13 residues. Using reference TRBV5-1 and TRBJ2-5 for the parts outside the CDR3, the full variable domain is KAGVTQTPRYLIKTRGQQVTLSCSPISGHRSVSWYQQTPGQGLQFLFEYFSETQRNKGNFPGRFSGRQFSNSRSEMNVSTLELGDSALYLCASRLPRGETQYFGPGTRLLVL.